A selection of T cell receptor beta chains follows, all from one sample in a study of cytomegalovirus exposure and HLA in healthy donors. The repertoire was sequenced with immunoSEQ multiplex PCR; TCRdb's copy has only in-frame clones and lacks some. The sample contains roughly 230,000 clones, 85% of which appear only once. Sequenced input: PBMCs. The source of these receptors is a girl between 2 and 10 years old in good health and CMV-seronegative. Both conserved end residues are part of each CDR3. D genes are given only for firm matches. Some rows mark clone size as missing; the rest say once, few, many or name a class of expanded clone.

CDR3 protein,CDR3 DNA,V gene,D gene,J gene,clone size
CASSWPSGSYEQYF,TGTGCCAGCAGCTGGCCTAGCGGTTCCTACGAGCAGTACTTC,TRBV7-9,TRBD2,TRBJ2-7,once
CASSVGAGVLTDTQYF,TGTGCCAGCAGCGTAGGTGCGGGAGTCTTGACAGATACGCAGTATTTT,TRBV9,TRBD2,TRBJ2-3,NA
CASRQGYEQYF,TGTGCCAGCAGGCAGGGCTACGAGCAGTACTTC,TRBV4-2,NA,TRBJ2-7,NA
CAITPGHHLSGNTIYF,TGTGCCATCACTCCGGGACACCATCTCTCTGGAAACACCATATATTTT,TRBV10-3,NA,TRBJ1-3,NA
CASSYPWGVGTEAFF,TGTGCCAGCAGTTACCCCTGGGGGGTGGGAACTGAAGCTTTCTTT,TRBV6-6,NA,TRBJ1-1,NA
CASSLSPSTDTQYF,TGTGCCAGCAGCCTTAGCCCTAGCACAGATACGCAGTATTTT,TRBV7-9,NA,TRBJ2-3,NA
CASSLQGIYGYTF,TGTGCCAGCAGCTTACAGGGGATATATGGCTACACCTTC,TRBV13,NA,TRBJ1-2,NA
CASRSWGTGDEKLFF,TGTGCCAGCAGGTCATGGGGGACAGGGGATGAAAAACTGTTTTTT,TRBV27,TRBD1,TRBJ1-4,few
CSARQGGGYTF,TGCAGTGCTAGACAGGGGGGAGGCTACACCTTC,TRBV20-1,TRBD1,TRBJ1-2,once
CATARYEKLFF,TGTGCCACCGCGAGGTACGAAAAACTGTTTTTT,TRBV19,NA,TRBJ1-4,few
CASSRSGGADEQFF,TGTGCCAGCAGCCGGAGCGGGGGGGCGGATGAGCAGTTCTTC,TRBV7-9,TRBD2,TRBJ2-1,NA
CAISEYTGKDGYTF,TGTGCCATCAGTGAGTACACAGGCAAAGATGGCTACACCTTC,TRBV10-3,NA,TRBJ1-2,NA
CASSRGTSGSLGYEQYF,TGTGCCAGCAGCCGGGGGACTAGCGGGTCTCTCGGCTACGAGCAGTACTTC,TRBV27,TRBD2,TRBJ2-7,NA
CASSSSGAPDTQYF,TGTGCCAGCAGCTCTAGCGGGGCCCCAGATACGCAGTATTTT,TRBV7-9,TRBD2,TRBJ2-3,NA
CASSVEAGAPSGNTIYF,TGTGCCAGCAGCGTAGAGGCGGGGGCGCCCTCTGGAAACACCATATATTTT,TRBV9,NA,TRBJ1-3,NA
CASSLRRGKMYF,TGTGCCAGCAGCCTCAGGCGGGGCAAGATGTATTTT,TRBV7-9,NA,TRBJ2-3,once
CASSLRGGGNTIYF,TGTGCCAGCAGCTTACGGGGTGGTGGAAACACCATATATTTT,TRBV7-6,NA,TRBJ1-3,NA
CASSQGSSSRRRSYNEQFF,TGTGCCAGCAGCCAAGGGTCGAGTTCCAGGAGGCGCTCCTACAATGAGCAGTTCTTC,TRBV14,NA,TRBJ2-1,NA
CASSQGPGLAGMTYNEQFF,TGCGCCAGCAGCCAAGGCCCGGGACTAGCGGGTATGACCTACAATGAGCAGTTCTTC,TRBV4-1,TRBD2,TRBJ2-1,once
CASRRIGGTQPQHF,TGTGCCAGCAGGAGGATTGGGGGGACTCAGCCCCAGCATTTT,TRBV7-2,NA,TRBJ1-5,NA
CASSPRVGGKMDNEQFF,TGTGCCAGCAGCCCGAGAGTCGGGGGGAAAATGGACAATGAGCAGTTCTTC,TRBV7-9,TRBD2,TRBJ2-1,NA
CASSLDRGPGTEAFF,TGTGCCAGCAGTCTTGACAGGGGGCCGGGCACTGAAGCTTTCTTT,TRBV27,TRBD1,TRBJ1-1,NA
CSAPGGGGYTF,TGCAGCGCCCCGGGGGGTGGTGGCTACACCTTC,TRBV29-1,NA,TRBJ1-2,NA
CASSLAGLAGGPGYEQYF,TGCGCCAGCAGCTTGGCCGGTCTAGCGGGAGGGCCGGGTTACGAGCAGTACTTC,TRBV5-1,TRBD2,TRBJ2-7,NA
CASSGTENEKLFF,TGTGCCAGTTCCGGGACAGAAAATGAAAAACTGTTTTTT,TRBV19,TRBD1,TRBJ1-4,NA
CASSQGPGGGYTF,TGCGCCAGCAGCCAAGGCCCGGGAGGGGGCTACACCTTC,TRBV4-1,NA,TRBJ1-2,once
CASTEDVRAFF,TGTGCCAGTACGGAGGACGTAAGAGCTTTCTTT,TRBV19,NA,TRBJ1-1,NA
CASSQGPGTGGPYSNQPQHF,TGCGCCAGCAGCCAAGGTCCTGGGACAGGGGGACCCTATAGCAATCAGCCCCAGCATTTT,TRBV4-1,TRBD1,TRBJ1-5,NA
CASSQRGQGSYNSPLHF,TGTGCCAGCAGCCAGAGGGGACAGGGGTCCTATAATTCACCCCTCCACTTT,TRBV4-2,TRBD1,TRBJ1-6,once
CASSPRTSGSADTQYF,TGTGCCAGCTCACCACGTACTAGCGGGAGCGCAGATACGCAGTATTTT,TRBV18,TRBD2,TRBJ2-3,few
CASSDPGTSGKTYEQYF,TGTGCCAGCAGCGACCCCGGGACTAGCGGGAAGACCTACGAGCAGTACTTC,TRBV2,TRBD2,TRBJ2-7,NA
CASSVAASTDTQYF,TGTGCCAGCAGTGTAGCGGCTAGCACAGATACGCAGTATTTT,TRBV2,NA,TRBJ2-3,NA